Detailed here is one T cell receptor (beta chain). Its cognate antigen has yet to be identified. No base-level quality is on record; no much larger clone is a single base apart. The sample belongs to a study of shared clonotypes between healthy human individuals (dated by TCRdb to 2020 to 2022). Context from the whole study: The cohort comprised a couple of women and three men aged 18 to 49 years. To estimate repertoire size and how much clonotype sharing occurs between individuals, the study deeply sequenced the blood TCR repertoires of five healthy adults. To increase sequencing depth and limit assay-specific biases, different laboratories used diverse techniques to prepare libraries and sequence TCR repertoires. Each donor's leukapheresis produced roughly between roughly 0.94 and 9.5 billion PBMCs. Study-wide findings and limitations: The small number of donors limited the genetic and exposure-history diversity represented. Only blood was sampled, and tissue TCR repertoires likely differ from those in blood. Pairwise subsampling led to the expectation that sequencing depth would affect the degree of clonotype sharing among donors.

TCR CDR3 regions were amplified from genomic DNA by multiplex PCR using the deep immunoSEQ assay. Extracted genomic DNA from each cell subset was distributed evenly across all wells of several immunoSEQ 96-well plates, and each plate was treated as a replicate. For unsorted PBMC, roughly 330 ng of genomic DNA, equivalent to around 30,000 T cell genomes, went into each replicate PCR. Unsorted PBMC genomic DNA was sequenced across ten immunoSEQ deep assay plates. Purified libraries were measured with a Qubit 3.0 fluorometer, size-checked on a Bioanalyzer 2100, and measured again with the KAPA Library Quantification kit. A separate single-read 150-cycle Illumina NextSeq 550 flow cell was used to sequence each immunoSEQ 96-well plate. The source study handled its data this way. Because only junctional sequences without quality scores were contained in the immunoSEQ output, filtering matching that applied to full-length reads could not be performed. Sequences were annotated with PyIR, a Python wrapper for IgBLAST v1.9, and V/J genes and CDR3 were assigned using IMGT germline references. Reads with weak V/J assignments (E-value above 1e-6), missing CDR3, stop codons, out-of-frame junctions, or ambiguous translated residues were removed. V3J clonotypes were defined by identical inferred V gene, J gene, and CDR3 amino acid sequence. Percentage overlap between repertoires was computed as shared unique clonotypes divided by the size of the smaller repertoire. Three approaches were used to assess repertoire richness: RTK rarefaction, the Chao1 estimator, and Recon v2.1 estimates of unobserved clonotypes. The source is immuneACCESS, and TCRdb retained only in-frame sequences with V and J called. Part of the clones is not carried over; for the studies checked, unresolved V genes explain less than half of this, and the remainder is unexplained. The V and J calls and clone size come from that table; D and trimming were worked out from the DNA. The sample contains fewer than 600,000 clones, around 75% of them found a single time. The leading ten clones occupy approximately 13% of the sample.

Per the germline V gene, SGHDT is the CDR1 and YYEEEE is the CDR2. The CDR3 holds 13 amino acids from the cysteine to the phenylalanine. This entry keeps only the CDR3 DNA: 39 bases, framed from base 1. At the junction V is shortened by 5 bases and J by 6 bases, with 11 bases in between. The donors were healthy, HIV-negative adults with no recently reported acute infections or vaccinations. Every donor was a Caucasian adult living in Nashville, Tennessee, USA. For unsorted samples, 80 million to 100 million PBMCs were counted, and genomic DNA was extracted using the QIAamp DNA Blood Mini kit. Blood was collected by leukapheresis, and PBMCs were isolated by Ficoll-Histopaque density gradient centrifugation and then cryopreserved in liquid nitrogen vapor phase.

The TCR sequence derives from a woman between 40 and 55 years old in good health. Some clones in this sample may be carry-over from other donors' samples. Sequenced input: PBMCs. The chain uses TRBV5-6 and TRBJ2-2, with the D gene not clear enough to name. The nucleotide sequence is TGTGCCAGCAGTACACAGCTGGCCGGGGAGCTGTTTTTT. Translated, it gives CASSTQLAGELFF.